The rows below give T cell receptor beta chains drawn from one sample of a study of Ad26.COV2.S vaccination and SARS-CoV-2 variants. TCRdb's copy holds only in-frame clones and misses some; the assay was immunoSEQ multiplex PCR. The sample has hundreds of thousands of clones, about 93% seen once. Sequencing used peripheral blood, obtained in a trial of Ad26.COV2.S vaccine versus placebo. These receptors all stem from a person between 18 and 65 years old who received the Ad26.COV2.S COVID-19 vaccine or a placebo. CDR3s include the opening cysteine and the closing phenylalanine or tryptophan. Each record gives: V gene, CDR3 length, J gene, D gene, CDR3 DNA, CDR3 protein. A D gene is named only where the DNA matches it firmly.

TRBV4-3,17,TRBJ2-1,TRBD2,TGCGCCAGCAGCCAAGATCTAACTAGCGGGAGGGTCAATGAGCAGTTCTTC,CASSQDLTSGRVNEQFF
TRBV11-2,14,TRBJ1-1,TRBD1,TGTGCCAGCAGCCCAAAATCAGGGGGCACTGAAGCTTTCTTT,CASSPKSGGTEAFF
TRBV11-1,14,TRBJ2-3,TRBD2,TGTGCCACCACCGAGACTAGCTGGTCAGATACGCAGTATTTT,CATTETSWSDTQYF
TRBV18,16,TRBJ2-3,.,TGTGCCAGCTCACCATTCTCGACAGTCCCAACAGATACGCAGTATTTT,CASSPFSTVPTDTQYF
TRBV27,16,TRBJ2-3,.,TGTGCCAGCAGTTTATCGCGGCTGATAAACACAGATACGCAGTATTTT,CASSLSRLINTDTQYF
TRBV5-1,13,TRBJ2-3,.,TGCGCCAGCAGCTTTGGATACACAGATACGCAGTATTTT,CASSFGYTDTQYF
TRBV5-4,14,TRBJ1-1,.,TGTGCCAGCAGCTTTGGACATATGAACACTGAAGCTTTCTTT,CASSFGHMNTEAFF
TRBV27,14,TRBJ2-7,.,TGTGCCAGCAGCCCGGGGTCGAGCTCCTACGAGCAGTACTTC,CASSPGSSSYEQYF
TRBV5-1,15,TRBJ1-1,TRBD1,TGCGCCAGCAGCTCCGGGACAGGGATGAACACTGAAGCTTTCTTT,CASSSGTGMNTEAFF
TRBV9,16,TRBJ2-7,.,TGTGCCAGCAGCGTAGATGCCAACGCAGGGGCCTACGAGCAGTACTTC,CASSVDANAGAYEQYF
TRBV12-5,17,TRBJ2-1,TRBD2,TGTGCTAGTGGTTTGGTACTCCAGAGGGAGGGCCCCAATGAGCAGTTCTTC,CASGLVLQREGPNEQFF
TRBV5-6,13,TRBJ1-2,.,TGTGCCAGCAGGGTGGTGGGGGCGCGTGGCTACACCTTC,CASRVVGARGYTF
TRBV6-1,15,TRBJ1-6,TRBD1,TGTGCCAGCAGTGAAATGGGACAGGGATTATCACCCCTCCACTTT,CASSEMGQGLSPLHF
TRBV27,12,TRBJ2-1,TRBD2,TGTGCCAGCAAGGGCGGGGGGAATGAGCAGTTCTTC,CASKGGGNEQFF
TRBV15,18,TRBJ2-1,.,TGTGCCACCAGCAGAGTAAAGAGCGGTTCCCCTAGTTACAATGAGCAGTTCTTC,CATSRVKSGSPSYNEQFF
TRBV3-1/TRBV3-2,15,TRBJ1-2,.,TGTGCCAGCAGCCAAGAATTGGGGGGCATCTATGGCTACACCTTC,CASSQELGGIYGYTF